This T cell receptor beta chain was sequenced during a study of T cell repertoires in cytomegalovirus infection. Study in general: Evidence of both CMV infection and a matching HLA type came from public TCR beta signatures.

This clonotype was counted only a few times. The target antigen is unknown. The CDR3 runs 19 residues. V dropped 8 bases and J dropped 0; count of bases not matched to a gene: 11. Per the germline V gene, CDR1 is LNHNV and CDR2 is YYDKDF (reference sequence). General observations from the study: Ex vivo responses were dominated by HLA-C-restricted CMV-specific TCR beta clonotypes. Summed frequency of shared TCR beta families picked out CMV carriers who also had the relevant HLA.

From the reads, TCRdb called clonotypes with MiXCR, one entry per CDR3 protein. The sample has 500,000 or so distinct CDR3 sequences; approximately 16% are singletons. The V gene is TRBV15, the J gene TRBJ2-1; TRBD2 matches 15 bases. Sequencing was done on a sample of CD8+ T cells from PBMCs. This receptor was identified in a human donor in good health (CMV status not recorded). Some clones in this sample may be carry-over from other donors' samples. CDR3 sequence (DNA): TGTGCCACCTGCGAGGGGGGACTAGCGGGAGGAAGCTCCTACAATGAGCAGTTCTTC. Amino acids: CATCEGGLAGGSSYNEQFF.